A selection of T cell receptor beta chains follows, all from one sample in a study of shared clonotypes between healthy human individuals. Clones were read by immunoSEQ multiplex PCR, and TCRdb kept only the in-frame ones, dropping some. The sample comprises about 2.3 million clones, just under 95% of which are singletons, and about 0.41% rests with the top ten. Sequences were obtained from naive CD4+ T cells from PBMCs. These receptors were taken from a young man in good health. Some clones in this sample may be carry-over from other donors' samples. Each CDR3 is given with its conserved first and last residue. D genes are given only for firm matches. Size is omitted from some rows. Given values are once, few, many or a class for expanded clones.

d_call	j_call	v_call	clone_size	cdr3_length	cdr3_aa	cdr3_nt
.	TRBJ2-3	TRBV5-1	.	16	CASRRLVHHSTDTQYF	TGCGCCAGCAGAAGACTCGTCCACCATAGCACAGATACGCAGTATTTT
.	TRBJ2-1	TRBV28	.	17	CASSFTVKMGSYNEQFF	TGTGCCAGCAGTTTCACGGTTAAAATGGGCTCCTACAATGAGCAGTTCTTC
TRBD1	TRBJ1-3	TRBV14	.	19	CASSQPLGTAGGSGNTIYF	TGTGCCAGCAGCCAACCTTTGGGGACAGCGGGTGGTTCTGGAAACACCATATATTTT
.	TRBJ2-7	TRBV15	.	16	CATSRESGPTTYEQYF	TGTGCCACCAGCAGAGAATCCGGACCCACGACCTACGAGCAGTACTTC
TRBD2	TRBJ2-3	TRBV19	.	15	CASSPTSGSTDTQYF	TGTGCCAGTAGTCCTACTAGCGGGAGCACAGATACGCAGTATTTT
.	TRBJ2-1	TRBV27	.	16	CASSSGLPPSYNEQFF	TGTGCCAGCAGTTCAGGACTACCCCCCTCCTACAATGAGCAGTTCTTC
.	TRBJ2-1	TRBV28	.	16	CASSSKGAPPRDEQFF	TGTGCCAGCAGCTCCAAAGGGGCACCACCACGGGATGAGCAGTTCTTC
.	TRBJ2-3	TRBV2	.	15	CASSGVGARPDTQYF	TGTGCCAGCAGTGGCGTCGGGGCCAGGCCAGATACGCAGTATTTT
.	TRBJ1-1	TRBV18	.	16	CASSPYQSTKDTEAFF	TGTGCCAGCTCACCATATCAATCGACTAAGGACACTGAAGCTTTCTTT
.	TRBJ2-1	TRBV4-2	once	15	CASSQEAGGTGEQFF	TGTGCCAGCAGCCAAGAGGCGGGCGGGACCGGTGAGCAGTTCTTC
TRBD1	TRBJ2-7	TRBV7-9	.	15	CASSSGYRGNYEQYF	TGTGCCAGCAGCTCCGGGTACAGGGGAAACTACGAGCAGTACTTC
.	TRBJ2-7	TRBV27	.	14	CASSTQGVTYEQYF	TGTGCCAGCAGCACACAGGGAGTCACCTACGAGCAGTACTTC
TRBD1	TRBJ1-5	TRBV5-1	.	16	CASSLGQGKSNQPQHF	TGCGCCAGCAGCTTGGGACAGGGAAAGAGCAATCAGCCCCAGCATTTT
.	TRBJ1-5	TRBV9	.	14	CASSQTGGNQPQHF	TGTGCCAGCAGCCAAACCGGTGGCAATCAGCCCCAGCATTTT
.	TRBJ2-3	TRBV5-1	.	15	CASSFRTGSTDTQYF	TGCGCCAGCAGCTTCAGGACGGGGAGCACAGATACGCAGTATTTT
TRBD1	TRBJ1-4	TRBV4-1	.	15	CASSQRQGSNEKLFF	TGCGCCAGCAGCCAGCGACAGGGGTCTAATGAAAAACTGTTTTTT
.	TRBJ2-3	TRBV29-1	.	12	CSGVGSTDTQYF	TGCAGCGGGGTGGGTAGCACAGATACGCAGTATTTT
.	TRBJ2-3	TRBV5-1	once	17	CASSSGQELSSTDTQYF	TGCGCCAGCAGCTCGGGGCAAGAACTATCTAGCACAGATACGCAGTATTTT
TRBD1	TRBJ2-2	TRBV18	once	16	CASSPDRGGLTGELFF	TGTGCCAGCTCACCAGACAGGGGTGGGCTCACCGGGGAGCTGTTTTTT
.	TRBJ2-5	TRBV7-2	.	15	CASSQGGLAGETQYF	TGTGCCAGCAGCCAAGGAGGCCTGGCGGGGGAGACCCAGTACTTC
TRBD1	TRBJ2-5	TRBV7-2	.	13	CASSPGQEETQYF	TGTGCCAGCAGCCCGGGACAGGAAGAGACCCAGTACTTC
TRBD2	TRBJ2-2	TRBV6-1	.	15	CASSEGLAGTGELFF	TGTGCCAGCAGTGAAGGACTAGCGGGAACCGGGGAGCTGTTTTTT
.	TRBJ2-7	TRBV29-1	.	13	CSVEGASPYEQYF	TGCAGCGTTGAAGGGGCAAGTCCCTACGAGCAGTACTTC
TRBD1	TRBJ1-6	TRBV9	.	18	CASSVPSTPGQPNSPLHF	TGTGCCAGCAGCGTACCCTCCACCCCGGGACAGCCTAATTCACCCCTCCACTTT
TRBD1	TRBJ1-2	TRBV5-6	once	14	CASSLGGPRDGYTF	TGTGCCAGCAGCTTAGGGGGCCCTAGGGATGGCTACACCTTC
.	TRBJ1-1	TRBV5-1	.	16	CASSLAGDFMNTEAFF	TGCGCCAGCAGCTTGGCGGGGGATTTCATGAACACTGAAGCTTTCTTT
TRBD1	TRBJ1-1	TRBV7-9	.	15	CASSLEQGANTEAFF	TGTGCCAGCAGCTTAGAACAGGGGGCAAACACTGAAGCTTTCTTT
.	TRBJ1-1	TRBV11-2	.	16	CASSQQRGTLNTEAFF	TGTGCCAGCAGCCAACAAAGAGGGACTCTGAACACTGAAGCTTTCTTT
.	TRBJ1-3	TRBV28	once	16	CASTPDLEVLGNTIYF	TGTGCCAGCACTCCCGACCTAGAAGTCCTTGGAAACACCATATATTTT
TRBD1	TRBJ2-5	TRBV28	.	15	CASSSNRGTMETQYF	TGTGCCAGCAGTTCAAACAGGGGAACGATGGAGACCCAGTACTTC
.	TRBJ2-7	TRBV11-2	.	14	CASSLDVLYDEQYF	TGTGCCAGCAGCTTAGATGTCCTCTATGACGAGCAGTACTTC
.	TRBJ2-1	TRBV5-6	.	14	CASSLGRIYNEQFF	TGTGCCAGCAGCTTGGGGCGGATATACAATGAGCAGTTCTTC
.	TRBJ1-1	TRBV29-1	few	13	CSVEFDLDTEAFF	TGCAGCGTTGAGTTCGATTTGGACACTGAAGCTTTCTTT
.	TRBJ2-1	TRBV5-4	.	16	CASSLKAGGGVDEQFF	TGTGCCAGCAGCTTGAAAGCGGGTGGTGGTGTAGATGAGCAGTTCTTC
.	TRBJ1-3	TRBV30	.	13	CAWSKMGGNTIYF	TGTGCCTGGAGTAAGATGGGCGGAAACACCATATATTTT
.	TRBJ1-1	TRBV19	.	14	CASRQQGFGTEAFF	TGTGCCAGTAGGCAGCAGGGGTTTGGCACTGAAGCTTTCTTT
.	TRBJ2-5	TRBV5-1	.	14	CASSLAGPEETQYF	TGCGCCAGCAGCTTGGCTGGGCCCGAAGAGACCCAGTACTTC
.	TRBJ2-7	TRBV28	.	14	CASSSIGPPTEQYF	TGTGCCAGCAGTTCGATCGGACCCCCGACCGAGCAGTACTTC
.	TRBJ1-5	TRBV9	.	15	CASSVGSVGNQPQHF	TGTGCCAGCAGCGTAGGGAGCGTGGGCAATCAGCCCCAGCATTTT
.	TRBJ1-2	TRBV28	.	12	CASSLRAVVYTF	TGTGCCAGCAGTTTACGGGCCGTGGTCTACACCTTC
TRBD2	TRBJ2-7	TRBV5-1	.	16	CASSRTSGRGFYEQYF	TGCGCCAGCAGCCGGACTAGCGGGAGAGGTTTCTACGAGCAGTACTTC
.	TRBJ2-3	TRBV13	.	14	CASSPGPSTDTQYF	TGTGCCAGCAGCCCGGGACCTAGCACAGATACGCAGTATTTT
TRBD2	TRBJ2-2	TRBV6-1	.	16	CASSEYAGAIPGELFF	TGTGCCAGCAGTGAATATGCGGGAGCCATCCCCGGGGAGCTGTTTTTT